A selection of T cell receptor beta chains follows, all from one sample in a study of blood T cell repertoires in COVID-19. Here immunoSEQ multiplex PCR was the method, and the copy in TCRdb shows in-frame clones only, minus some. The table has more than 150,000 clones, about 86% seen once. What was sequenced was peripheral blood. These receptors were collected from a man younger than 40 with active or convalescent COVID-19. Both conserved end residues are part of each CDR3. The order of the fields is CDR3 length, D gene, V gene, clone size, J gene, CDR3 DNA, CDR3 protein. The D gene is left open where the match is weak. Only part of the rows carry a size: once, few, many, or a class if the clone is expanded.

length: 17
D: TRBD1
V: TRBV2
size: once
J: TRBJ1-3
DNA: TGTGCCAGCAGTGAGCATAGCCAGGGGGCTAGTGGAAACACCATATATTTT
CDR3: CASSEHSQGASGNTIYF

length: 15
D: TRBD1
V: TRBV6-6
size: .
J: TRBJ1-2
DNA: TGTGCCAGCAGTTACCAGGGGGCTTTGGACTATGGCTACACCTTC
CDR3: CASSYQGALDYGYTF

length: 19
D: .
V: TRBV7-9
size: .
J: TRBJ1-1
DNA: TGTGCCAGCAGCTTTATGGTCCGGGCAGGGTCGTTTATGAACACTGAAGCTTTCTTT
CDR3: CASSFMVRAGSFMNTEAFF

length: 15
D: TRBD1
V: TRBV28
size: .
J: TRBJ1-3
DNA: TGTGCCATCAGACAGGGAAATCGGGCTGGAAACACCATATATTTT
CDR3: CAIRQGNRAGNTIYF

length: 18
D: .
V: TRBV5-5
size: .
J: TRBJ1-6
DNA: TGTGCCAGCAGCTTGTCGCTAGGCGGGGGGCTCTATAATTCACCCCTCCACTTT
CDR3: CASSLSLGGGLYNSPLHF

length: 17
D: .
V: TRBV4-1
size: .
J: TRBJ1-4
DNA: TGCGCCAGCAGCCAAGCCGGATTGGGGGAGGGAAGTGAAAAACTGTTTTTT
CDR3: CASSQAGLGEGSEKLFF

length: 13
D: TRBD1
V: TRBV7-6
size: .
J: TRBJ2-2
DNA: TGTGCCAGCGTTGGACAGGGGAGCGGGGAGCTGTTTTTT
CDR3: CASVGQGSGELFF

length: 15
D: TRBD1
V: TRBV9
size: once
J: TRBJ2-2
DNA: TGTGCCAGCAGCGACAGGGGGCTTAACACCGGGGAGCTGTTTTTT
CDR3: CASSDRGLNTGELFF

length: 15
D: TRBD1
V: TRBV19
size: once
J: TRBJ2-5
DNA: TGTGCCAGTAGTTCCGCGACAGGGGGCAGGGAGACCCAGTACTTC
CDR3: CASSSATGGRETQYF

length: 15
D: TRBD1
V: TRBV6-5
size: .
J: TRBJ1-2
DNA: TGTGCCAGCAGTACCGAAGGGGGCGATAACTATGGCTACACCTTC
CDR3: CASSTEGGDNYGYTF

length: 13
D: .
V: TRBV12-3/TRBV12-4
size: few
J: TRBJ2-7
DNA: TGTGCCAGCAGTTTAGGCAGGTCCTACGAGCAGTACTTC
CDR3: CASSLGRSYEQYF

length: 15
D: TRBD1
V: TRBV11-2
size: .
J: TRBJ1-1
DNA: TGTGCCAGCAGCAGGGGACAGCGATTGAACACTGAAGCTTTCTTT
CDR3: CASSRGQRLNTEAFF

length: 13
D: .
V: TRBV6-5
size: .
J: TRBJ1-1
DNA: TGTGCCAGCAGTTACTCTTCCGTGGCAGGAGCTTTCTTT
CDR3: CASSYSSVAGAFF

length: 16
D: TRBD1
V: TRBV11-3
size: once
J: TRBJ1-2
DNA: TGTGCCAGCAGCTCAGGAGGGGACAGGGATTCCTATGGCTACACCTTC
CDR3: CASSSGGDRDSYGYTF

length: 12
D: .
V: TRBV2
size: once
J: TRBJ1-4
DNA: TGTGCCAGCAGGAGGAATGACGAAAAACTGTTTTTT
CDR3: CASRRNDEKLFF

length: 13
D: .
V: TRBV7-9
size: few
J: TRBJ1-1
DNA: TGTGCCAGCAGCACAGCCTGGAACACTGAAGCTTTCTTT
CDR3: CASSTAWNTEAFF

length: 13
D: .
V: TRBV3-1/TRBV3-2
size: .
J: TRBJ1-1
DNA: TGTGCCAGCAGCCAAGGCAGGGGCACTGAAGCTTTCTTT
CDR3: CASSQGRGTEAFF

length: 18
D: TRBD2
V: TRBV7-9
size: .
J: TRBJ2-4
DNA: TGTGCCAGCAGCTCGTCGAGACTTCTAGCGGGGGGGAAAAACATTCAGTACTTC
CDR3: CASSSSRLLAGGKNIQYF

length: 16
D: .
V: TRBV28
size: .
J: TRBJ1-3
DNA: TGTGCCAGCAGTTTATGGTCAGGGGCCTCTGGAAACACCATATATTTT
CDR3: CASSLWSGASGNTIYF

length: 16
D: .
V: TRBV27
size: .
J: TRBJ1-2
DNA: TGTGCCAGCAGTTTATCCGTTTTTGGGGGGGCGGGCGGCTACACCTTC
CDR3: CASSLSVFGGAGGYTF

length: 17
D: .
V: TRBV4-1
size: few
J: TRBJ1-2
DNA: TGCGCCAGCAGCCAAGATGATGGGTGGTCCCGGGGCTATGGCTACACCTTC
CDR3: CASSQDDGWSRGYGYTF

length: 18
D: .
V: TRBV24-1
size: .
J: TRBJ2-7
DNA: TGTGCCACCAGTGATTCGCAGTCTCCCGGGTTGAAGGTCTACGAGCAGTACTTC
CDR3: CATSDSQSPGLKVYEQYF

length: 15
D: TRBD1
V: TRBV27
size: .
J: TRBJ2-1
DNA: TGTGCCAGCAGTTTGCAGGGGGCATCCTACAATGAGCAGTTCTTC
CDR3: CASSLQGASYNEQFF

length: 15
D: .
V: TRBV10-3
size: few
J: TRBJ1-4
DNA: TGTGCCATCAGTGAATCAAGTGGGGGCTATGAAAAACTGTTTTTT
CDR3: CAISESSGGYEKLFF

length: 15
D: .
V: TRBV19
size: .
J: TRBJ1-4
DNA: TGTGCCAGTAGTATAGTCTACGCAACTAATGAAAAACTGTTTTTT
CDR3: CASSIVYATNEKLFF

length: 13
D: .
V: TRBV5-8
size: .
J: TRBJ1-2
DNA: TGTGCCAGCAGGAACAGGGAGATTTATGGCTACACCTTC
CDR3: CASRNREIYGYTF

length: 17
D: .
V: TRBV19
size: .
J: TRBJ2-2
DNA: TGTGCCAGTAGTATGGGACAAACAAACGCGAACACCGGGGAGCTGTTTTTT
CDR3: CASSMGQTNANTGELFF

length: 16
D: .
V: TRBV5-4
size: .
J: TRBJ2-1
DNA: TGTGCCAGCAGCCGCGAGGCCCCAACGGGATTGAATGAGCAGTTCTTC
CDR3: CASSREAPTGLNEQFF

length: 15
D: .
V: TRBV11-3
size: .
J: TRBJ2-7
DNA: TGTGCCAGCAGGCCCCGGGCCGGGAGTTTCGGCGAGCAGTACTTC
CDR3: CASRPRAGSFGEQYF

length: 17
D: TRBD2
V: TRBV4-2
size: few
J: TRBJ2-1
DNA: TGTGCCAGCAGCCAAGAGGTTCTAGCGGGGGCATACAATGAGCAGTTCTTC
CDR3: CASSQEVLAGAYNEQFF

length: 15
D: .
V: TRBV24-1
size: .
J: TRBJ2-6
DNA: TGTGCCACCAGTGACTCAGGGTTTGGGGCCAACGTCCTGACTTTC
CDR3: CATSDSGFGANVLTF